The 24 T cell receptor beta chains reported below all come from one sample, sequenced in a study of cytomegalovirus exposure and HLA in healthy donors. PCR involved 60 Vbeta and 13 Jbeta primers. Data came from immunoSEQ multiplex PCR; TCRdb stores just in-frame clones and leaves some out. The sample yields fewer than 200,000 clones, around 80% seen once. What was sequenced was PBMCs. The receptor source for this set is a woman between 50 and 59 years old in good health and CMV-seropositive.

Regarding this clone: The junction differs from germline at one of its ends, possibly a read error. The V gene is TRBV18, the J gene TRBJ2-1; tentative D call: TRBD2 (7 bases). The CDR3 length is 15 residues. Germline values: CDR1 KGHSH, CDR2 LQKENI. CDR3 loop: CATSIESGGRNEQFF. The DNA of the CDR3 is TGTGCCACCTCAATTGAATCCGGGGGGCGGAATGAGCAGTTCTTC.

This chain uses TRBV7-2 with TRBJ2-1, with TRBD2 matching 10 bases. CDR3 length: 16 residues. CDR1 and CDR2 (germline): SGHTA, FQGNSA. Trimming cost V 2 bases and J 7 bases; bases outside gene matches: 8. The CDR3 nucleotides read TGTGCCAGCAGCTTATCCACTAGCGGGATTATAAATGAGCAGTTCTTC. Amino acids: CASSLSTSGIINEQFF.

This chain connects TRBV4-2 to TRBJ2-5, with 11 bases fitting TRBD2. This CDR3 is 16 amino acids long. Germline-derived CDR1 and CDR2 are LGHNA and YNFKEQ. Unmatched junction bases numbered 3, after V lost 1 base and J lost 2 bases. CDR3 nucleotide sequence: TGTGCCAGCAGCCAAGGTTTAGCGGGGGGGCAAGAGACCCAGTACTTC. Its translation: CASSQGLAGGQETQYF.

V gene TRBV5-4 combines with J gene TRBJ2-3; possibly TRBD1 for D (6 bases). This CDR3 is 14 amino acids long. The V end lost 4 bases, the J end lost 2 bases, and 11 bases lay between the germline ends. From germline, CDR1 is SGHNT and CDR2 YYREEE (reference sequence). The CDR3 reads CASSDGQTTDTQYF. As DNA, the CDR3 is TGTGCCAGCAGCGACGGACAGACCACAGATACGCAGTATTTT.

The chain carries TRBV2 and TRBJ2-3; 8 nucleotides match TRBD2. The CDR3 is 16 residues long. V was pared by 8 bases and J by 10 bases, with 20 bases of the junction left unmatched. CDR1 and CDR2 (germline): SNHLY, FYNNEI. The CDR3 here is CASFRLSGRRKSAQYF. For the CDR3, the DNA is TGTGCCAGCTTTCGTCTCAGCGGGAGACGCAAATCGGCGCAGTATTTT.

The chain carries TRBV5-1 and TRBJ2-3; 7 positions agree with TRBD2. CDR3 length equals 18 residues. Trimming at V came to 4 bases and at J to 0 bases, leaving 14 bases not matched to a gene. Germline loops: CDR1 SGHRS, CDR2 YFSETQ. For the CDR3, the DNA is TGCGCCAGCAGCCGGGGGGAGAGCGGGACCTTAAGCACAGATACGCAGTATTTT. Protein sequence: CASSRGESGTLSTDTQYF.

The gene calls are TRBV28 and TRBJ2-7, with 8 bases aligning to TRBD2. Germline V CDR1 and CDR2: MDHEN, SYDVKM. The J segment lost 4 bases and the V segment lost 2 bases, leaving 7 bases of the junction unmatched. The length of the CDR3 is 15 residues. CDR3 in amino acids: CASSLESGSIYEQYF. The CDR3 DNA reads TGTGCCAGCAGTTTAGAAAGCGGGAGTATATACGAGCAGTACTTC. Full variable domain (missing parts from reference TRBV28 and TRBJ2-7): DVKVTQSSRYLVKRTGEKVFLECVQDMDHENMFWYRQDPGLGLRLIYFSYDVKMKEKGDIPEGYSVSREKKERFSLILESASTNQTSMYLCASSLESGSIYEQYFGPGTRLTVT.

This clone showed up just a few times. This sequence joins TRBV6-5 and TRBJ1-5; tentative D call: TRBD1 (6 bases). The V end was cut by 6 bases, the J end by 6 bases, with 18 bases between. The CDR3 length is 15 residues. Germline CDR1 is MNHEY and CDR2 is SVGAGI. The CDR3 protein is CASRGGSAESQPQHF. CDR3 in DNA: TGTGCCAGCAGAGGGGGATCCGCGGAGAGTCAGCCCCAGCATTTT.

This chain links TRBV19 with TRBJ2-7; tentatively, D is TRBD2 (5 bases). The CDR3 covers 14 residues. The V gene lost 5 bases and the J gene lost 3 bases, with 14 bases spanning the gap. CDR1 and CDR2 from the germline V gene are LNHDA and SQIVND (reference sequence). For the CDR3, the DNA is TGTGCCAGTAGTCTCCCGACTATCTACTACGAGCAGTACTTC. It is translated as CASSLPTIYYEQYF.

The chain links TRBV27 to TRBJ2-5; 8 bases fit TRBD1. CDR1 and CDR2 (germline): MNHEY, SMNVEV (reference sequence). After removal of 4 bases from V and 5 bases from J, the junction contained 12 bases not matched to a gene. This CDR3 has 16 amino acids. The CDR3 loop is CASSYEPTGVVETQYF. The CDR3 DNA reads as TGTGCCAGCAGTTATGAGCCGACAGGGGTCGTCGAGACCCAGTACTTC.

This chain joins TRBV6-5 and TRBJ2-7, with TRBD2 identical over 10 bases. From germline, CDR1 is MNHEY and CDR2 SVGAGI. J lost 0 bases, V lost 8 bases, and 7 bases had no gene match. The CDR3 is 15 residues long. CDR3 nucleotides: TGTGCCAGCCGTATTTCTAGCGGGAGCTCCTACGAGCAGTACTTC. This encodes CASRISSGSSYEQYF.

A single count supports this clone. This sequence joins TRBV19 and TRBJ1-2; TRBD1 aligns across 9 bases. The CDR3 totals 13 residues. Germline trimming cut 5 bases from V and 8 bases from J; bases unmatched to any gene: 6. Per germline, CDR1 LNHDA and CDR2 SQIVND (reference sequence). The CDR3 here is CASSPRDREGYTF. CDR3 in DNA: TGTGCCAGTAGTCCTCGGGACAGGGAGGGCTACACCTTC.

This rearrangement joins TRBV6-1 to TRBJ1-2; possible D gene TRBD1, 6 bases. V was clipped by 3 bases and J by 6 bases, with 20 bases between them. Germline V CDR1 and CDR2: MNHNS, SASEGT. There are 16 residues in the CDR3. The CDR3 DNA sequence: TGTGCCAGCAGTGACCGCCCGGGACAAAAATCGGATGGCTACACCTTC. As protein: CASSDRPGQKSDGYTF.

This sequence joins TRBV4-3 and TRBJ1-3; D is possibly TRBD1 (5 bases). The length of the CDR3 is 16 residues. Trimming took 4 bases from V and 4 from J, leaving 17 bases between them. Germline V CDR1 and CDR2: LGHNA, YSLEER. Written as DNA, the CDR3 is TGCGCCAGCAGCCCTCCCCCGGAAACAGGCGGAAACACCATATATTTT. This encodes CASSPPPETGGNTIYF.

This clone was seen a single time. The rearrangement uses TRBV7-3 and TRBJ2-1; 8 bases align to TRBD2. The length of the CDR3 is 17 residues. Unmatched junction bases numbered 9, after V lost 5 bases and J lost 0 bases. Per the germline V gene, CDR1 is SGHTA and CDR2 is FQGTGA. The CDR3: CASSRGGAGGSYNEQFF. CDR3 bases: TGTGCCAGCAGCCGCGGTGGGGCGGGAGGCTCCTACAATGAGCAGTTCTTC.

The chain employs TRBV4-1 and TRBJ1-2, with 8 bases that match TRBD1. J gave up 8 bases and V 1 base, and 9 bases lay outside the gene matches. From germline, CDR1 is MGHRA and CDR2 YSYEKL. CDR3 length equals 15 residues. The CDR3 nucleotides are TGCGCCAGCAGCCAAGGGGCAGGGGGCCTCGGGGGCTACACCTTC. Encoded protein: CASSQGAGGLGGYTF.

The gene calls are TRBV27 and TRBJ1-1, with TRBD1 as a possible D gene (5 bases). Germline assignment: CDR1 MNHEY and CDR2 SMNVEV (reference sequence). Trimming cost V 5 bases and J 1 base, with 11 bases left between them. The CDR3 loop spans 14 amino acids. The chain's CDR3 is CASSIRTGNTEAFF. DNA of the CDR3: TGTGCCAGCAGTATTCGTACAGGGAACACTGAAGCTTTCTTT.

CDR3 loop: CASSWRGLVDTQYF. The CDR3 nucleotides read TGTGCCAGCAGCTGGCGGGGGCTCGTTGATACGCAGTATTTT. This chain connects TRBV5-8 to TRBJ2-3; possibly TRBD2 for D (7 bases). Trimming took 3 bases from V and 6 from J, leaving 14 bases between them. Per germline, CDR1 SGHTS and CDR2 YDEGEE. The CDR3 is made up of 14 amino acids. The full variable domain, with the rest looked up from reference TRBV5-8 and TRBJ2-3, is EAGVTQSPTHLIKTRGQQATLRCSPISGHTSVYWYQQALGLGLQFLLWYDEGEERNRGNFPPRFSGRQFPNYSSELNVNALELEDSALYLCASSWRGLVDTQYFGPGTRLTVL.

The chain is built from TRBV28 and TRBJ1-2; the D gene is possibly TRBD1 (6 bases). CDR1 MDHEN and CDR2 SYDVKM come from the germline V gene. V was clipped by 5 bases and J by 5 bases, with 21 bases between them. This CDR3 has 16 residues. The CDR3 DNA reads as TGTGCCAGCAGTCCTCAAACAGGGCGCTCCGTTTATGGCTACACCTTC. It encodes CASSPQTGRSVYGYTF.

The table lists this clone with a count of one. CDR3 DNA sequence: TGTGCCAGCAGTGTGAATTTCCGGAATTCACCCCTCCACTTT. Translating gives CASSVNFRNSPLHF. This rearrangement joins TRBV25-1 to TRBJ1-6; D is uncertain. The CDR3 runs 14 residues. The germline CDR1 and CDR2 sequences are MGHDK and SYGVNS. Between the trimmed V and J ends, which lost 4 bases and 7 bases, there was a span of 11 bases. The entire variable domain, with the rest obtained from reference TRBV25-1 and TRBJ1-6, is as follows: EADIYQTPRYLVIGTGKKITLECSQTMGHDKMYWYQQDPGMELHLIHYSYGVNSTEKGDLSSESTVSRIRTEHFPLTLESARPSHTSQYLCASSVNFRNSPLHFGNGTRLTVT.

The chain is built from TRBV5-1 and TRBJ2-1; D remains ambiguous. Deletions cut 0 bases from V and 8 bases from J, with 12 bases between. Germline V gives CDR1 SGHRS, CDR2 YFSETQ. The CDR3 is made up of 14 amino acids. CDR3 sequence reads: CASSLEVVLDEQFF. CDR3 DNA: TGCGCCAGCAGCTTGGAAGTGGTGTTAGATGAGCAGTTCTTC.

The V call is TRBV18, the J call TRBJ2-3, with a weak D call TRBD2 (6 bases). V was shortened by 6 bases and J by 4 bases, with 14 bases between the two germline ends. CDR1 is KGHSH, CDR2 LQKENI, per germline. This CDR3 contains 14 residues. The CDR3 reads CASSQAGSPDTQYF. For the CDR3, the DNA is TGTGCCAGCTCTCAAGCGGGCAGCCCAGATACGCAGTATTTT.

The chain has TRBV4-2 and TRBJ1-2, with D uncertain. Looked up from germline, CDR1 is LGHNA and CDR2 is YNFKEQ. CDR3 size: 16 residues. V was clipped by 3 bases and J by 3 bases, with 17 bases between them. The CDR3 region is CASSHSSDKVDYGYTF. CDR3 in DNA: TGTGCCAGCAGCCATTCATCTGACAAGGTAGACTATGGCTACACCTTC.

J is TRBJ2-4 and V is TRBV5-1; 7 positions agree with TRBD1. This CDR3 spans 15 amino acids. V shed 4 bases, J shed 8 bases, and the junction held 12 bases outside the gene matches. CDR1 SGHRS and CDR2 YFSETQ come from the germline V gene. CDR3 DNA: TGCGCCAGCAGCATCGGGACAGCTAGGATGGACATTCAGTACTTC. Its protein product is CASSIGTARMDIQYF.